This T cell receptor beta chain emerged from a study of T-cell memory formation after mild COVID-19. Trimming stripped 6 bases from V and 0 bases from J, with 14 bases between. CDR1 KGHSH and CDR2 LQKENI come from the germline V gene. The CDR3 loop spans 15 amino acids. 5'RACE with constant-segment primers built TCRalpha and TCRbeta cDNA libraries with UMIs. TCRdb re-derived calls from the 5' RACE reads in MiXCR, one entry per CDR3 protein. Of 300,000 to 400,000 distinct CDR3 sequences listed, around 27% are singletons. This clonotype was counted a few times. Sequenced input: PBMCs or a T cell subset sorted from them (not recorded which). This chain uses TRBV18 with TRBJ1-1; D might be TRBD1 (5 bases). The receptor comes from an adult woman who had mild COVID-19 (a few samples of this study predate the infection). Cell type and time point are not known. CDR3 sequence: CASSSRSGLNTEAFF. The CDR3, as DNA: TGTGCCAGCTCGTCCCGGTCGGGGCTGAACACTGAAGCTTTCTTT.